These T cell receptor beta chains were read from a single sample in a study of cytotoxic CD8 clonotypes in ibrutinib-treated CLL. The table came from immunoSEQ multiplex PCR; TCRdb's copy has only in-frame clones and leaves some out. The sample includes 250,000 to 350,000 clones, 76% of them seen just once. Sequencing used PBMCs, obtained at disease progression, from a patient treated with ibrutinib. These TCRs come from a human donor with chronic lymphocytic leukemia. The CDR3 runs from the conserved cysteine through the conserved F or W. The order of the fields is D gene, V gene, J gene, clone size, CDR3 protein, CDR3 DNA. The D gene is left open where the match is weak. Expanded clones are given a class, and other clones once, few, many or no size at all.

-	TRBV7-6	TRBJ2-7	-	CASSLGRYGGEQYF	TGTGCCAGCAGCCTGGGGAGGTATGGGGGCGAGCAGTACTTC
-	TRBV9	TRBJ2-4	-	CASSVDLGMNIQYF	TGTGCCAGCAGCGTAGATCTGGGAATGAACATTCAGTACTTC
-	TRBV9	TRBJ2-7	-	CASSALTGTSAEQYF	TGTGCCAGCAGCGCCCTCACCGGGACCAGTGCCGAGCAGTACTTC
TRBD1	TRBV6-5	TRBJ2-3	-	CASNAIQGAGNTQYF	TGTGCCAGCAACGCGATCCAGGGGGCAGGGAATACGCAGTATTTT
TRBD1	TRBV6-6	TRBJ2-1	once	CASRTGGGYNEQFF	TGTGCCAGCAGAACAGGGGGAGGTTACAATGAGCAGTTCTTC
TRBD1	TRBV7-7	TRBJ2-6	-	CASSLGWEDRGGSGANVLTF	TGTGCCAGCAGCTTAGGGTGGGAGGACAGGGGAGGTTCTGGGGCCAACGTCCTGACTTTC
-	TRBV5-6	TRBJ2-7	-	CASSLGGSHEQYF	TGTGCCAGCAGCTTGGGAGGGTCCCACGAGCAGTACTTC
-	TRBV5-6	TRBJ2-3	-	CASSLAAGRTDTQYF	TGTGCCAGCAGCTTGGCCGCAGGGCGCACAGATACGCAGTATTTT
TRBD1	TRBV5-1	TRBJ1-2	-	CASSLGTGDYGYTF	TGCGCCAGCAGCTTGGGGACAGGAGACTATGGCTACACCTTC
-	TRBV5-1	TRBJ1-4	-	CASSLEQGKAEKLFF	TGCGCCAGCAGCTTGGAACAGGGCAAGGCTGAAAAACTGTTTTTT
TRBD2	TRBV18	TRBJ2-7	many	CASSPPSGYEQYF	TGTGCCAGCTCACCTCCTAGCGGCTACGAGCAGTACTTC
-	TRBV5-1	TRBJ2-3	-	CASSLTGNTDTQYF	TGCGCCAGCAGCTTGACAGGAAACACAGATACGCAGTATTTT
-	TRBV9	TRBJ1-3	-	CASSVGNTIYF	TGTGCCAGCAGCGTCGGAAACACCATATATTTT
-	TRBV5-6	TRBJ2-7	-	CASSLYWQDTYEQYF	TGTGCCAGCAGCTTGTACTGGCAAGATACCTACGAGCAGTACTTC
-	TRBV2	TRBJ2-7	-	CASKGRGYEQYF	TGTGCCAGCAAAGGCAGGGGCTACGAGCAGTACTTC
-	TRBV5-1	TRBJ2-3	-	CASSEAGTTDTQYF	TGCGCCAGCAGCGAGGCGGGGACCACAGATACGCAGTATTTT
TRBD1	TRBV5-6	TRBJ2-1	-	CASSFLTGDRTKQFF	TGTGCCAGCAGCTTTTTGACAGGGGATCGAACCAAGCAGTTCTTC
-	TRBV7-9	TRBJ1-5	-	CASSFSGSHPNQPQHF	TGTGCCAGCAGCTTTTCCGGCAGCCACCCAAATCAGCCCCAGCATTTT
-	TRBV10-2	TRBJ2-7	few	CASSESRVHEQYF	TGCGCCAGCAGTGAGTCAAGGGTCCACGAGCAGTACTTC
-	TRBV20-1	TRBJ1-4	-	CSALSYEKLFF	TGCAGTGCTCTATCTTATGAAAAACTGTTTTTT
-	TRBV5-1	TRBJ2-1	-	CASSPGSYNEQFF	TGCGCCAGCAGCCCGGGGTCTTACAATGAGCAGTTCTTC
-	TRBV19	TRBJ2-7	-	CASSPHQVRSYEQYF	TGTGCCAGTAGCCCCCATCAAGTACGATCCTACGAGCAGTACTTC